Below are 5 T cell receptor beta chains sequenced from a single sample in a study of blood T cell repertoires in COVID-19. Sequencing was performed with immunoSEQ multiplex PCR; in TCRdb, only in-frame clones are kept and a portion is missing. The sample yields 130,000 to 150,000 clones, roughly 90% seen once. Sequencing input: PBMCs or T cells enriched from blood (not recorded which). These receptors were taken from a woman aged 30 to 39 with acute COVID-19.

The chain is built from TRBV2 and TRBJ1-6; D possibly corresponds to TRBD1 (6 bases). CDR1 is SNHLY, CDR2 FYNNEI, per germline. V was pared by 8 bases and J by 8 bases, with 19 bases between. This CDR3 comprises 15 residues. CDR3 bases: TGTGCCAGCCTAGAAATTGCAGGGGCGTATTCACCCCTCCACTTT. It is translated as CASLEIAGAYSPLHF.

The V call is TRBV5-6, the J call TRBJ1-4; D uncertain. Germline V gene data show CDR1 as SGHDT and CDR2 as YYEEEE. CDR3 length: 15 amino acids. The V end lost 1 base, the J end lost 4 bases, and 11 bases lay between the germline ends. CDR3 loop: CASSLIGLRNEKLFF. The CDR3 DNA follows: TGTGCCAGCAGCTTGATAGGACTGCGTAATGAAAAACTGTTTTTT. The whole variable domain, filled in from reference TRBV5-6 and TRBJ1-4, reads DAGVTQSPTHLIKTRGQQVTLRCSPKSGHDTVSWYQQALGQGPQFIFQYYEEEERQRGNFPDRFSGHQFPNYSSELNVNALLLGDSALYLCASSLIGLRNEKLFFGSGTQLSVL.

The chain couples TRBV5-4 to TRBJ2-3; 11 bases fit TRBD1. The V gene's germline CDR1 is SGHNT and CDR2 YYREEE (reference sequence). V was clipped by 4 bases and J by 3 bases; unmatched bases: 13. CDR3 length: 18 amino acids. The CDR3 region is CASSGGTGGEGLTDTQYF. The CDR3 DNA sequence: TGTGCCAGCAGCGGCGGGACAGGGGGGGAGGGCCTGACAGATACGCAGTATTTT.

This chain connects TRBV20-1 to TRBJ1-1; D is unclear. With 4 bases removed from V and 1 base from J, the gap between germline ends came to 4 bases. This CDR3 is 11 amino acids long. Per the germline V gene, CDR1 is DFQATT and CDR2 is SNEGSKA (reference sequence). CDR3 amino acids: CSATSNTEAFF. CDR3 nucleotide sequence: TGCAGTGCTACCTCGAACACTGAAGCTTTCTTT.

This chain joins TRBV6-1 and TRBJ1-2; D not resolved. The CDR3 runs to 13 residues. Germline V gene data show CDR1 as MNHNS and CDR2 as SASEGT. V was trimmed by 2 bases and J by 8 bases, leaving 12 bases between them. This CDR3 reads CASSEREVGGYTF. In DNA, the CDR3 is TGTGCCAGCAGTGAAAGGGAGGTGGGCGGCTACACCTTC.